One and the same sample provided the 9 T cell receptor beta chains below, sequenced in a study of PD-L1 blockade in urothelial cancer. Generated by immunoSEQ multiplex PCR, the TCRdb table keeps only in-frame clones and is missing some. Here the sample spans some 29,000 clones, approximately 86% being singletons. The sample in question was PBMCs, obtained around atezolizumab (anti-PD-L1) treatment. The receptor set was obtained from a man over 45 with urothelial cancer.

This chain uses TRBV27 with TRBJ2-7; TRBD1 matches 7 bases. The CDR3 is 14 residues long. Germline values: CDR1 MNHEY, CDR2 SMNVEV (reference sequence). Trimming at V came to 5 bases and at J to 1 base, leaving 5 bases not matched to a gene. In DNA form, the CDR3 reads TGTGCCAGCAGTCCCAGGGGGTTGTCCTACGAGCAGTACTTC. Translation: CASSPRGLSYEQYF.

The chain uses TRBV2 and TRBJ1-4; D gene uncertain. Germline loops: CDR1 SNHLY, CDR2 FYNNEI. The CDR3 length is 12 residues. V dropped 4 bases and J dropped 12 bases, with 12 bases sitting between them. The chain's CDR3 is CASSGRSGQLFF. CDR3 DNA sequence: TGTGCCAGCAGTGGGAGAAGCGGACAACTGTTTTTT.

V usage is TRBV10-1 and J usage is TRBJ2-1; 8 bases match TRBD2. The CDR3 covers 15 residues. The germline V gene encodes CDR1 WNHNN and CDR2 SYGVQD (reference sequence). V shed 4 bases and J 4 bases; nucleotides not matched to a gene: 6. The CDR3 region has the DNA TGCGCCAGCAGTGGGGCTAGCGGGCTTTACAATGAGCAGTTCTTC. This codes for CASSGASGLYNEQFF.

The chain links TRBV14 to TRBJ2-1; a weak D match, TRBD1 (5 bases). V lost 0 bases to trimming and J lost 5 bases, with 5 bases between them. This CDR3 comprises 13 residues. Germline values: CDR1 SGHDN, CDR2 FVKESK. Here the CDR3 DNA reads TGTGCCAGCAGCCAAGAGACAGACAATGAGCAGTTCTTC. This encodes CASSQETDNEQFF.

The chain couples TRBV5-1 to TRBJ2-7, with TRBD2 as a possible D gene (5 bases). The CDR3 covers 14 residues. Trimming took off 2 bases at V and 0 bases at J, with 9 bases between the two ends. Per germline, CDR1 SGHRS and CDR2 YFSETQ. The CDR3 sequence: CASSFGLISYEQYF. CDR3 sequence (DNA): TGCGCCAGCAGCTTCGGACTGATCTCCTACGAGCAGTACTTC.

The rearrangement joins TRBV14 to TRBJ2-7; 10 bases match TRBD1. The CDR3 consists of 16 residues. Trimming took 4 bases from V and 4 from J; bases not matched to a gene: 10. Looked up from germline, CDR1 is SGHDN and CDR2 is FVKESK. CDR3 sequence reads: CASSPNPGQGPYEQYF. In DNA form, the CDR3 reads TGTGCCAGCAGCCCTAACCCGGGACAGGGGCCATACGAGCAGTACTTC. The full variable domain, its missing parts supplied by reference TRBV14 and TRBJ2-7, is EAGVTQFPSHSVIEKGQTVTLRCDPISGHDNLYWYRRVMGKEIKFLLHFVKESKQDESGMPNNRFLAERTGGTYSTLKVQPAELEDSGVYFCASSPNPGQGPYEQYFGPGTRLTVT.

This clone was observed a handful of times. The genes are TRBV27 and TRBJ1-2; 9 bases align to TRBD1. The CDR3 consists of 16 residues. CDR1 is MNHEY and CDR2 is SMNVEV in the germline V gene (reference sequence). J gave up 4 bases and V 5 bases, and 11 bases lay outside the gene matches. In DNA form, the CDR3 reads TGTGCCAGCAGTCCCTTACAGGGGGCACCCTTCTATGGCTACACCTTC. Encoded protein: CASSPLQGAPFYGYTF.

The chain employs TRBV9 and TRBJ2-1, with 11 bases matching TRBD2. Germline assignment: CDR1 SGDLS and CDR2 YYNGEE. V was clipped by 0 bases and J by 6 bases; unmatched bases: 2. The CDR3 consists of 15 residues. DNA of the CDR3: TGTGCCAGCAGCGTAGCACTAGCGGGAGCCAATGAGCAGTTCTTC. This codes for CASSVALAGANEQFF. Complete variable domain (other parts from reference TRBV9 and TRBJ2-1): DSGVTQTPKHLITATGQRVTLRCSPRSGDLSVYWYQQSLDQGLQFLIQYYNGEERAKGNILERFSAQQFPDLHSELNLSSLELGDSALYFCASSVALAGANEQFFGPGTRLTVL.

This chain connects TRBV7-2 to TRBJ2-3; tentative D call: TRBD1 (6 bases). Germline CDR1 SGHTA, CDR2 FQGNSA. The CDR3 runs to 15 residues. Trimming removed 1 base from V and 4 bases from J, with 12 bases in between. The CDR3 nucleotides are TGTGCCAGCAGCTTAGGTGGGACAACCTCAGATACGCAGTATTTT. This encodes CASSLGGTTSDTQYF.